Below, 3 T cell receptor beta chains from the same sample are listed, as sequenced in a study of cytomegalovirus exposure and HLA in healthy donors. PCR was performed using 60 Vbeta and 13 Jbeta primers. TCRdb's copy holds only in-frame clones and misses some; the assay was immunoSEQ multiplex PCR. The sample records 110,000 to 150,000 clones, 75% to 80% being singletons. Sequenced input: PBMCs. The receptors derive from a man between 18 and 35 years old in good health and CMV-seronegative.

The J gene is TRBJ1-2, the V gene TRBV30, with 10 bases identical to TRBD1. From germline, CDR1 is GTSNPN and CDR2 SVGIG (reference sequence). J gave up 4 bases and V 0 bases, and 11 bases lay outside the gene matches. The CDR3 covers 17 residues. CDR3 region: CAWSVRGQGFGSYGYTF. CDR3 bases: TGTGCCTGGAGTGTAAGGGGACAGGGGTTTGGAAGCTATGGCTACACCTTC.

The V gene is TRBV4-2, the J gene TRBJ2-7, with a possible D match to TRBD1 (5 bases). The CDR3 runs 15 residues. Germline V lookup: CDR1 LGHNA, CDR2 YNFKEQ. Trimming pared 0 bases from V and 5 bases from J, leaving 14 bases between. The CDR3 loop is CASSQESRVLNEQYF. As DNA, the CDR3 is TGTGCCAGCAGCCAAGAATCCAGGGTCCTGAACGAGCAGTACTTC.

This rearrangement joins TRBV7-8 to TRBJ2-2; D remains unclear. Looked up from germline, CDR1 is SGHVS and CDR2 is FQNEAQ. The length of the CDR3 is 16 residues. Trimming stripped 1 base from V and 0 bases from J, with 9 bases between. The chain's CDR3 is CASSLDPVANTGELFF. The DNA for the CDR3 is TGTGCCAGCAGCTTAGATCCGGTAGCGAACACCGGGGAGCTGTTTTTT.